This TCR beta chain was documented in a study of cytomegalovirus exposure and HLA in healthy donors. The PCR ran on 60 Vbeta and 13 Jbeta primers. Using immunoSEQ multiplex PCR, the repertoire was profiled, and TCRdb retains in-frame clones only, with some absent. In the table there are some 150,000 clones, more than 80% of which are singletons. The V and J ends lost 4 bases and 4 bases respectively, with 11 bases between them. CDR1 is SGHRS and CDR2 is YFSETQ in the germline V gene. The CDR3 loop spans 14 amino acids. This clone occurred once. V is TRBV5-1 and J is TRBJ2-2; D is unresolved. This clonotype was sampled from a woman aged 25 to 45 in good health and CMV-seropositive. The specimen sequenced was PBMCs. The CDR3 sequence: CASSLRNPTGELFF. CDR3 bases: TGCGCCAGCAGCCTTAGAAACCCCACCGGGGAGCTGTTTTTT. Complete variable domain (other parts from reference TRBV5-1 and TRBJ2-2): KAGVTQTPRYLIKTRGQQVTLSCSPISGHRSVSWYQQTPGQGLQFLFEYFSETQRNKGNFPGRFSGRQFSNSRSEMNVSTLELGDSALYLCASSLRNPTGELFFGEGSRLTVL.